The T cell receptor (beta chain) under discussion was sequenced for a study of blood T cell repertoires in COVID-19 (dated by TCRdb to 2020 to 2021). Background for the entire study: Samples from collaborators originated in the United States, Italy and Spain and spanned both the acute and convalescent phases of COVID-19. The material from the prospective study consisted of cDNA or gDNA derived from T cells, B-cell-depleted T cells, or PBMCs. Deeply sampled blood TCRbeta repertoires from subjects exposed to, actively infected with, or recovered from COVID-19 were included in the dataset. The repertoires were made available in a free public database intended to serve as a resource for research on the immune response to SARS-CoV-2. Samples were obtained from the ongoing ImmuneRACE study (first 160 participants) and from approximately 1,200 subjects provided by 6 global collaborators. A de-identified subject ID, COVID-19 status, age in years and sex were almost always included in the sample metadata. HLA class I and class II types, where available, came from metadata supplied by the sample provider rather than from assay-based typing. The paper as a whole reports these results and caveats: How much clinical and demographic metadata was included differed by source and by participant, and the metadata was provided uncurated.

Samples from volunteer blood donors who had recovered from COVID-19 were contributed by a second Seattle source. Whole blood was collected in K2EDTA tubes by collaborating institutions according to the institutions' own protocols. Collaborator samples were shipped for TCRbeta analysis as frozen whole blood, isolated PBMCs, or DNA extracted from either sample type. The CDR3 runs 15 amino acids, cysteine and phenylalanine included. Only CDR3 DNA remains: 45 bases, in frame from the first base. V is clipped by 3 bases and J by 3 bases, and the sequence between their germline boundaries is 15 bases long. The germline V gene yields SGDLS for CDR1 and YYNGEE for CDR2. A word on this clone: The specificity of this receptor is unknown. No quality values exist for individual bases; no much larger clone is one base distant.

TCRbeta CDR3 regions were amplified from genomic DNA by means of the immunoSEQ Assay, a bias-controlled multiplex PCR. As for how the authors treated the data: The number of nucleated cells in each sample was estimated from the amplification of reference gene primers within the assay. Sequence reads were collapsed and filtered to measure the absolute abundance of every unique TCRbeta CDR3 rearrangement. For each sample, productive Simpson clonality was calculated as the square root of Simpson's diversity index across productive rearrangements. TCRdb provides this immuneACCESS table in a form limited to in-frame rearrangements. Some clones are lacking; in checked studies, under half of them reflect an unresolved V gene, and why the rest are absent is not known. The V and J calls and the clone size are those of that table, but D and trimming were determined from the DNA. Within this sample are just under 150,000 clones, with around 87% of them counted one time only. The top ten clonotypes cover 37% of the sample.

The origin of this receptor is a man in his forties or fifties who had recovered from COVID-19. Material: peripheral blood. The chain is assembled from TRBV9 and TRBJ2-5, and possibly TRBD2, on 6 matching bases. CDR3 reads: CASSAGAWGEETQYF. The nucleotide sequence reads TGTGCCAGCAGCGCCGGGGCCTGGGGGGAAGAGACCCAGTACTTC.